One TCR beta chain is described in this entry. As a fraction of the sample, this clone is hyperexpanded (1% or more). Its antigen is unknown. The record has no base qualities; no much larger clone is one base away. One collaborating source in Seattle enrolled patients while the patients were actively infected and followed the patients over time throughout the course of disease. Each collaborating institution followed its own protocols to collect whole blood in K2EDTA tubes. For TCRbeta analysis, collaborators shipped samples as frozen whole blood, isolated PBMCs, or DNA extracted from either of those sample types. The source of the sample is a study of blood T cell repertoires in COVID-19 (TCRdb year 2020). Regarding the study in general: Samples covering the acute and convalescent phases of COVID-19 were provided by collaborators in the United States, Italy and Spain. Deeply sampled blood TCRbeta repertoires from subjects exposed to, actively infected with, or recovered from COVID-19 were included in the dataset. The samples were drawn from the first 160 participants of the ongoing ImmuneRACE study and from under 1,500 subjects provided by 6 global collaborators. HLA class I and class II types, where available, came from metadata supplied by the sample provider rather than from assay-based typing. Sample metadata almost always included a de-identified subject ID, COVID-19 status, age in years and sex. The material from the prospective study consisted of cDNA or gDNA derived from T cells, B-cell-depleted T cells, or PBMCs. The repertoires were released in a freely available public database intended as a resource for research on the immune response to SARS-CoV-2.

TCRbeta CDR3 regions were amplified from genomic DNA by means of the immunoSEQ Assay, a bias-controlled multiplex PCR. In the authors' own workflow: The number of nucleated cells in each sample was estimated by amplification of reference gene primers within the assay. To quantify the absolute abundance of each unique TCRbeta CDR3 rearrangement, sequence reads were collapsed and filtered. For each sample, productive Simpson clonality was calculated by taking the square root of Simpson's diversity index across productive rearrangements. TCRdb limited this immuneACCESS table to in-frame rearrangements with V and J called. A share of clones is missing; checked studies link under half to unresolved V genes, and the rest is unexplained. Clone size and V and J calls were adopted from that table, with D and trimming inferred from the DNA. The sample table contains about 46,000 clones; only one count was recorded for 70% to 90% of them. Around 32% of the sample is in the top ten clones.

Broader findings and caveats from the paper: The amount of clinical and demographic metadata varied by source and participant and was provided uncurated.

The CDR3 goes from the cysteine to the phenylalanine over 16 residues. The DNA shown is the 48-base CDR3, in frame from base 1. The germline V gene provides CDR1 SGHVS and CDR2 FNYEAQ. Trimming removed 0 bases from V and 9 bases from J; the gene matches leave 8 bases unexplained. The receptor was derived from a woman of 80 years or more with COVID-19, enrolled during active disease. Sequencing input: peripheral blood. The sequence is built from TRBV7-6 and TRBJ2-1; 10 middle bases align to TRBD2. The sequenced DNA is TGTGCCAGCAGCTTAGCGGGCAGCGGGAGGGCGATTGAGCAGTTCTTC. The translation is CASSLAGSGRAIEQFF.